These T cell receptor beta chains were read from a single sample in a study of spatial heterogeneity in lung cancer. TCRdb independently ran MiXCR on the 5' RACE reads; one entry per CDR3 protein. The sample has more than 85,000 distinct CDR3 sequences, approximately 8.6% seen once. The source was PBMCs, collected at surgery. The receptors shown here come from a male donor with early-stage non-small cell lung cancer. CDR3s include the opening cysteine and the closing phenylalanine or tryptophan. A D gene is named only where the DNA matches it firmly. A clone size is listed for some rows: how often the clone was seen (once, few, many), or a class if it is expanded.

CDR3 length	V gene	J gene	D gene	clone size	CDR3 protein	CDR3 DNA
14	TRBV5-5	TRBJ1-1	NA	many	CASSLVDTYTEAFF	TGTGCCAGCAGCTTGGTGGACACCTACACTGAAGCTTTCTTT
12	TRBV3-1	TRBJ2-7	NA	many	CASSQDWDSMYF	TGTGCCAGCAGCCAAGATTGGGACTCTATGTACTTC
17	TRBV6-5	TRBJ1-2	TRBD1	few	CASSYGTGGHRNYGYTF	TGTGCCAGCAGTTACGGGACAGGGGGCCATAGAAACTATGGCTACACCTTC
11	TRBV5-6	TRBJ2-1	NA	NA	CASSLVGEQFF	TGTGCCAGCAGCTTGGTCGGTGAGCAGTTCTTC
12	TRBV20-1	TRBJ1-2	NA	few	CSASFQGNGYTF	TGCAGTGCTAGCTTTCAGGGGAATGGCTACACCTTC
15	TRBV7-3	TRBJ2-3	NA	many	CASSLNVGGTDTQYF	TGTGCCAGCAGCTTAAATGTTGGGGGCACAGATACGCAGTATTTT
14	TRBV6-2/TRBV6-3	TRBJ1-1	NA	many	CASSRQVLNTEAFF	TGTGCCAGCAGCCGACAGGTTTTGAACACTGAAGCTTTCTTT
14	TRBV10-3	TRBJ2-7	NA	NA	CAISESGRYYEQYF	TGTGCCATCAGTGAGTCAGGCAGATACTACGAGCAGTACTTC
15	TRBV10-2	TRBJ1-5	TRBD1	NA	CASSEPGQGYQPQHF	TGCGCCAGCAGCGAACCGGGACAGGGATATCAGCCCCAGCATTTT
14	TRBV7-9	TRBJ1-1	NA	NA	CASSDHRDYTEAFF	TGTGCCAGCAGCGACCACAGGGATTACACTGAAGCTTTCTTT
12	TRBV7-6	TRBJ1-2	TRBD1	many	CASSSDRGGYTF	TGTGCCAGCAGCTCCGACAGGGGAGGCTACACCTTC
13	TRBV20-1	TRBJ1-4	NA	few	CSARDGRFEKLFF	TGCAGTGCTAGAGATGGGCGATTTGAAAAACTGTTTTTT
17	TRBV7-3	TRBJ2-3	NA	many	CASSLNPTSHGADTQYF	TGTGCCAGCAGCTTAAATCCGACTAGTCACGGGGCAGATACGCAGTATTTT
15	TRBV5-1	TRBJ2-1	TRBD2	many	CASSIGGGAPNEQFF	TGCGCCAGCAGCATTGGCGGGGGGGCCCCCAATGAGCAGTTCTTC
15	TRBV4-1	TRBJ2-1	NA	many	CASSPLGGSYNEQFF	TGCGCCAGCAGCCCGCTTGGCGGGTCCTACAATGAGCAGTTCTTC
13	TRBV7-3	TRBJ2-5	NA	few	CASSLRGMETQYF	TGTGCCAGCAGCTTAAGAGGAATGGAGACCCAGTACTTC
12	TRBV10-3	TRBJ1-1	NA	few	CAISETGFRAFF	TGTGCCATCAGTGAGACTGGGTTTCGAGCTTTCTTT
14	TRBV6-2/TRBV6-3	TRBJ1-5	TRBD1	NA	CASGQGQGNQPQHF	TGTGCCAGCGGACAGGGACAGGGGAATCAGCCCCAGCATTTT
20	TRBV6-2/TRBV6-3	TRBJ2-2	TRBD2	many	CASSYLKRTSGVRFTGELFF	TGTGCCAGCAGTTACTTAAAAAGGACTAGCGGGGTCCGATTCACCGGGGAGCTGTTTTTT
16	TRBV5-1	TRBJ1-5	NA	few	CASSPSFVGSGQPQHF	TGCGCCAGCAGCCCCTCATTTGTGGGCAGCGGTCAGCCCCAGCATTTT
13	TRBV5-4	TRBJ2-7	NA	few	CASSPDGGYEQYF	TGTGCCAGCAGTCCTGACGGGGGCTACGAGCAGTACTTC
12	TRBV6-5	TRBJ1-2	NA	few	CASKDTNYGYTF	TGTGCCAGCAAGGACACTAACTATGGCTACACCTTC
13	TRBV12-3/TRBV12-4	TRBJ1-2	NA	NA	CASSLRQGNGYTF	TGTGCCAGCAGTTTGCGGCAGGGAAATGGCTACACCTTC
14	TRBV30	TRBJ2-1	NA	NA	CAWSGIGRYNEQFF	TGTGCCTGGAGTGGAATCGGCAGGTACAATGAGCAGTTCTTC
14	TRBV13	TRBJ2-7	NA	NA	CASSSHRTAAEQHF	TGTGCCAGCAGCTCCCACCGGACTGCGGCCGAGCAGCACTTC
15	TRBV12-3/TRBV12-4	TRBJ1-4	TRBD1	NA	CASSLAGQAGEKLFF	TGTGCCAGCAGTTTAGCGGGACAGGCGGGAGAAAAACTGTTTTTT
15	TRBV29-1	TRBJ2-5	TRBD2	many	CSVESDGRARETQYF	TGCAGCGTTGAGTCCGACGGGAGGGCGAGGGAGACCCAGTACTTC
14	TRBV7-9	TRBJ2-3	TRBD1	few	CASSWTGRADTQYF	TGTGCCAGCAGCTGGACAGGGCGGGCAGATACGCAGTATTTT
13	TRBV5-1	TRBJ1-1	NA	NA	CASSSGEDTEAFF	TGCGCCAGCAGCTCCGGAGAGGACACTGAAGCTTTCTTT
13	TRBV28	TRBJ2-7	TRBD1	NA	CASSLIQGDEQYF	TGTGCCAGCAGTTTAATCCAGGGGGACGAGCAGTACTTC
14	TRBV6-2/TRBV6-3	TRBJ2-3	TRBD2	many	CASSFTSARDTQYF	TGTGCCAGCAGTTTCACTAGCGCACGAGATACGCAGTATTTT
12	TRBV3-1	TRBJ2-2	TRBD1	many	CASSQDDRVPFF	TGTGCCAGCAGCCAAGACGACAGGGTGCCGTTTTTT
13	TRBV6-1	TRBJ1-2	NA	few	CASSALAGTGYTF	TGTGCCAGCAGTGCCCTCGCAGGGACGGGCTACACCTTC
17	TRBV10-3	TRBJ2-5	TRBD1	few	CAISESTRTGGRETQYF	TGTGCCATCAGTGAGTCGACTCGGACAGGGGGCCGGGAGACCCAGTACTTC
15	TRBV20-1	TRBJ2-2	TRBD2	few	CSARRAGGSLSELFF	TGCAGTGCGAGAAGAGCGGGAGGAAGTCTGTCGGAGCTGTTTTTT
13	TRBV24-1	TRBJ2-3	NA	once	CATSGGIGDTQYF	TGTGCCACCAGTGGCGGGATAGGAGATACGCAGTATTTT
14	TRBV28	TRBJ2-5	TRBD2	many	CASSLAGTQETQYF	TGTGCCAGCAGCTTAGCGGGGACACAAGAGACCCAGTACTTC
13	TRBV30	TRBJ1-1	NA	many	CAWSGGWSTEAFF	TGTGCCTGGAGTGGAGGGTGGAGCACTGAAGCTTTCTTT
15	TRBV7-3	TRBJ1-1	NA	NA	CASSSTQGPYTEAFF	TGTGCCAGCAGCTCAACCCAGGGTCCTTACACTGAAGCTTTCTTT
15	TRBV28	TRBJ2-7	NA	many	CASSLTRGSSYEQYF	TGTGCCAGCAGTTTAACCCGGGGCAGCTCCTACGAGCAGTACTTC
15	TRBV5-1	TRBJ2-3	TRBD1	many	CASSPPTGGSDTQYF	TGCGCCAGCAGCCCTCCGACAGGGGGCTCAGATACGCAGTATTTT
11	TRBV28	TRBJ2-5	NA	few	CASSPHETQYF	TGTGCCAGCAGCCCACATGAGACCCAGTACTTC
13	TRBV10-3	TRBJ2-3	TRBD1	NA	CAIGRQGSDTQYF	TGTGCCATCGGCAGACAGGGGTCAGATACGCAGTATTTT
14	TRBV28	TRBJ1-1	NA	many	CASSSDGGSTEAFF	TGTGCCAGCAGTTCGGACGGGGGGTCCACTGAAGCTTTCTTT
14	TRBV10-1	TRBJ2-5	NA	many	CASSRDPIVETQYF	TGCGCCAGCAGCCGGGACCCTATAGTCGAGACCCAGTACTTC